Following are 14 T cell receptor beta chains from one sample sequenced in a study of OX40 agonist ivuxolimab in advanced cancers. Library creation used the immunoSEQ multiplex PCR assay. TCRdb carries this immuneACCESS record with in-frame sequences only. Its versions omit some clonotypes, under half of them owing to an unresolved V gene in the studies checked, with the rest unexplained. The sample table contains more than 65,000 clones; only one count was recorded for 85% of them. Of the sample, 0.8% to 1% is held by the ten largest clones. The starting material was CD4+ or CD8+ T cells sorted from blood, obtained in a trial of the OX40 agonist ivuxolimab. These receptors were collected from an adult with an advanced solid tumor such as melanoma, head and neck, liver or kidney cancer.

This clone turned up a few times. This chain connects TRBV28 to TRBJ1-4, with a tentative D call TRBD1 (5 bases). CDR3 length equals 15 residues. Germline CDR1 is MDHEN and CDR2 is SYDVKM. The V gene lost 4 bases and the J gene lost 8 bases, with 17 bases spanning the gap. In DNA, the CDR3 is TGTGCCAGCAGTTCGGGGACCAGGGTCAGCGAAAAACTGTTTTTT. The encoded protein is CASSSGTRVSEKLFF.

The rearrangement links TRBV7-2 to TRBJ1-6; D may be TRBD1 (5 bases). This CDR3 has 14 amino acids. Trimming shortened V by 2 bases and J by 6 bases, and 8 bases separated the two germline ends. CDR1 is SGHTA, CDR2 FQGNSA, per germline. Here the CDR3 DNA reads TGTGCCAGCAGCTTAAAGGGGACTAATTCACCCCTCCACTTT. Translating it yields CASSLKGTNSPLHF.

The chain recombines TRBV5-6 with TRBJ1-1; 8 bases are a match to TRBD1. With V trimmed by 4 bases and J by 11 bases, 13 bases remained unmatched. Germline CDR1 reads SGHDT; CDR2 reads YYEEEE. The CDR3 runs to 14 residues. CDR3 residues: CASSPGQGWRGAFF. The CDR3, as DNA: TGTGCCAGCAGCCCTGGACAGGGATGGAGAGGTGCTTTCTTT.

This chain joins TRBV6-1 and TRBJ1-3; unclear D gene. V lost 5 bases, J lost 0 bases, and 11 bases lay in between. CDR3 length: 15 amino acids. Germline assignment: CDR1 MNHNS and CDR2 SASEGT. The CDR3 coding sequence is TGTGCCAGCAGTACTGACTCATTCTCTGGAAACACCATATATTTT. Protein: CASSTDSFSGNTIYF.

The chain carries TRBV19 and TRBJ2-2; the D gene could be TRBD1 or TRBD2 (5 bases each). The V and J ends lost 3 bases and 1 base respectively, with 21 bases between them. Per the germline V gene, CDR1 is LNHDA and CDR2 is SQIVND (reference sequence). The CDR3 has 19 residues. The CDR3 sequence is CASSIRVAPGRLNTGELFF. The CDR3 DNA reads TGTGCCAGTAGTATCAGAGTGGCACCGGGGCGATTGAACACCGGGGAGCTGTTTTTT.

The sample holds one count of this clone. This chain joins TRBV2 and TRBJ2-3; unclear D gene. The CDR3 length is 12 residues. Trimming left V 7 bases short and J 5 bases short, with 10 bases between. Germline assignment: CDR1 SNHLY and CDR2 FYNNEI. DNA of the CDR3: TGTGCCAGCAAAGGCGGCGGAGATACGCAGTATTTT. Translating it yields CASKGGGDTQYF.

The gene calls are TRBV6-5 and TRBJ2-5, with D possibly being TRBD1 (6 bases). Trimming pared 0 bases from V and 7 bases from J, leaving 18 bases between. Germline values: CDR1 MNHEY, CDR2 SVGAGI. The CDR3 has 16 residues. Here the CDR3 reads CASSYSFTGRVVTQYF. CDR3 bases: TGTGCCAGCAGTTACTCTTTCACAGGGCGAGTCGTGACCCAGTACTTC.

This clone appeared a single time. One end of the junction fails to match germline, which may point to a read error. The chain couples TRBV29-1 to TRBJ2-4; 7 bases agree with TRBD2. This CDR3 is built from 12 residues. The V gene's germline CDR1 is SQVTM and CDR2 ANQGSEA. In DNA form, the CDR3 reads TGCAGCGTTGTGGGGGGGGTTGGCATTCAGCACTTC. This translates into CSVVGGVGIQHF.

The rearrangement joins TRBV5-4 to TRBJ2-1; either TRBD1 or TRBD2 may fit D (6 bases each). With 4 bases removed from V and 4 bases from J, the gap between germline ends came to 18 bases. CDR1 and CDR2 from the germline V gene are SGHNT and YYREEE (reference sequence). The CDR3 is 16 amino acids. DNA of the CDR3: TGTGCCAGCAGCATAGGGGGGCCGACCATTTACAATGAGCAGTTCTTC. Amino acids: CASSIGGPTIYNEQFF.

This clone was seen a single time. The rearrangement joins TRBV9 to TRBJ2-6; no definite D call. V shed 3 bases and J shed 2 bases, with 3 bases lying between them. The CDR3 spans 13 residues. CDR1 and CDR2 from the germline V gene are SGDLS and YYNGEE. In nucleotides, the CDR3 is TGTGCCAGCAGCGAAGCTGGGGCCAACGTCCTGACTTTC. Encoded protein: CASSEAGANVLTF.

The chain employs TRBV18 and TRBJ2-7; 8 bases are shared with TRBD1. Germline lookup yields CDR1 KGHSH and CDR2 LQKENI. The CDR3 is 16 residues long. V lost 5 bases and J lost 4; bases outside the gene matches: 13. This chain's CDR3 is CASSSGTGDRLYEQYF. DNA for the CDR3: TGTGCCAGCTCATCCGGTACCGGGGACAGGCTGTACGAGCAGTACTTC.

V gene TRBV19 combines with J gene TRBJ2-2, with 7 nucleotides matching TRBD1. The V gene end was trimmed by 6 bases and the J gene end by 0 bases; junction bases not matched to a gene: 1. Germline assignment: CDR1 LNHDA and CDR2 SQIVND (reference sequence). This CDR3 has 14 amino acids. This CDR3 is CASRDRSNTGELFF. The CDR3 DNA follows: TGTGCCAGTAGGGACAGGTCGAACACCGGGGAGCTGTTTTTT.

In regard to this clone: Other DNA sequences in this specimen translate into the identical CDR3. The V call is TRBV18, the J call TRBJ2-7, with 13 nucleotides matching TRBD2. This CDR3 is 16 amino acids long. Germline V lookup: CDR1 KGHSH, CDR2 LQKENI. Losses at the gene ends were 3 bases for V and 2 bases for J; bases not matched to a gene: 4. CDR3 in DNA: TGTGCCAGCTCACCGCCAGGGACTAGCGGGACCTACGAGCAGTACTTC. Translated, it gives CASSPPGTSGTYEQYF.

This rearrangement joins TRBV7-2 to TRBJ1-2; no reliable D call. The CDR3 runs to 14 residues. Between the trimmed V and J ends, which lost 7 bases and 3 bases, there was a span of 15 bases. Germline CDR1 is SGHTA and CDR2 is FQGNSA. CDR3 sequence: CASTRPRDDYGYTF. The DNA for the CDR3 is TGTGCCAGCACCAGACCCAGAGACGACTATGGCTACACCTTC.